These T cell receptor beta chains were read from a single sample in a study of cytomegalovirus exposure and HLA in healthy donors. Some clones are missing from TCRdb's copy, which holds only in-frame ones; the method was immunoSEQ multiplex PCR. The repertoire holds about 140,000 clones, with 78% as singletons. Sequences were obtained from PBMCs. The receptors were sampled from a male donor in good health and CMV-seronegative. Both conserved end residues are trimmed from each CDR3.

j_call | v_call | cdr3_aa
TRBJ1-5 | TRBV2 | ASSEGTGIH
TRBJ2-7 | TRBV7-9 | ASSLGQYQDEQY
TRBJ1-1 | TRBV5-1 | ASRYEGFEAF
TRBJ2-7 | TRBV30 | AWSNLLGVPVTYEQY
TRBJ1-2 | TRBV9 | ASSGSLFDRSYGYT
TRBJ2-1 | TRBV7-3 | ASSAGTSGSSYNEQF
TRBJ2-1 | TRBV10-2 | ASSGGTNLGSEQF
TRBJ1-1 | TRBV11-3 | ASSPGQGEAF
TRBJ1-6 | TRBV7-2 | ASSFLTGPGSPLH
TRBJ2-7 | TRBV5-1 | ASSPRTSVGYEQY
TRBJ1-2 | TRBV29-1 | SVVSRTGSPSGYGYT
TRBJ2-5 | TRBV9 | ASSGGTSGGARETQY
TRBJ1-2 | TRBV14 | ASSLDDSPYGYT
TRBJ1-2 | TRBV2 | ASSELRGPGYGYT
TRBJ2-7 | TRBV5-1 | ASSFRTSGYEQY
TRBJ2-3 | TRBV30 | AWAGLAELTDTQY
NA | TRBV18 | ASSLSHSTYEQY
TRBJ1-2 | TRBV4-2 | ASSQGPENYGYT
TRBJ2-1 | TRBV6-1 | ASSESGLAWF
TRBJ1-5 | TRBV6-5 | ASSRRGGADQPQH
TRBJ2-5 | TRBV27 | ASSGPAPGTQY
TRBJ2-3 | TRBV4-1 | ASSQESSGGLSTDTQY
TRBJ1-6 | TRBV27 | ASRPQGSNSPLH
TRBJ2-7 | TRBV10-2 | ASSDSGRISYEQY
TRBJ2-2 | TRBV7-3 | ASQPTGTNTGELF
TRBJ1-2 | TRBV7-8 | ASSLFTDQAGGYT
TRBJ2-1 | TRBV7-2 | ASSSFAGEGEQF
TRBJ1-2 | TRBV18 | ASSPSALQGQDGYT